The 31 T cell receptor beta chains listed next were all sequenced from one sample in a study of T cell changes during pregnancy in multiple sclerosis. Clones were read by immunoSEQ multiplex PCR, and TCRdb kept only the in-frame ones, dropping some. The sample shows approximately 20,000 clones, 70% to 90% of them seen only once. The sample here was CD8+ T cells from peripheral blood mononuclear cells, taken before pregnancy. The receptor set was obtained from a female donor with multiple sclerosis, enrolled in a pregnancy study.

The chain has TRBV7-2 and TRBJ1-4, with D tentatively TRBD1 (6 bases). The V and J ends lost 0 bases and 10 bases respectively, with 12 bases between them. The CDR3 covers 14 residues. CDR1 is SGHTA, CDR2 FQGNSA, per germline. DNA of the CDR3: TGTGCCAGCAGCTTAGCCTACAGGGCGGGAAAACTGTTTTTT. Amino acid sequence: CASSLAYRAGKLFF.

The V call is TRBV6-1, the J call TRBJ2-3; D possibly corresponds to TRBD2 (6 bases). The CDR3 spans 14 residues. V lost 11 bases to trimming and J lost 3 bases, with 18 bases between them. Germline loops: CDR1 MNHNS, CDR2 SASEGT. The CDR3 nucleotides are TGTGCCGGCAAAGGGGTAGCGGAGACAGATACGCAGTATTTT. Translation gives CAGKGVAETDTQYF.

The chain couples TRBV9 to TRBJ1-1, with a weak D call TRBD1 (5 bases). The V end was cut by 3 bases, the J end by 5 bases, with 11 bases between. This CDR3 has 13 residues. Germline V lookup: CDR1 SGDLS, CDR2 YYNGEE. CDR3 sequence: CASSGRAGTEAFF. The CDR3 DNA follows: TGTGCCAGCAGCGGCAGGGCGGGGACTGAAGCTTTCTTT.

A single count supports this clone. The chain carries TRBV11-2 and TRBJ2-5; the D is unclear. The germline gives CDR1 SGHAT, CDR2 FQNNGV. This CDR3 has 11 amino acids. Trimming left V 4 bases short and J 10 bases short, with 10 bases between. CDR3: CASSSQALQYF. The CDR3 coding sequence is TGTGCCAGCAGCTCTCAGGCACTCCAGTACTTC.

The V gene is TRBV30, the J gene TRBJ2-3; possibly TRBD2 for D (7 bases). The CDR3 is 14 residues long. With 6 bases removed from V and 0 bases from J, the gap between germline ends came to 13 bases. The germline CDR1 and CDR2 sequences are GTSNPN and SVGIG (reference sequence). Written as DNA, the CDR3 is TGTGCCTGCCCAGGGGAGGGGAGCACAGATACGCAGTATTTT. It is translated as CACPGEGSTDTQYF.

V is TRBV27 and J is TRBJ2-7; 8 bases line up with TRBD2. The CDR3 contains 15 residues. CDR1 and CDR2 from the germline V gene are MNHEY and SMNVEV (reference sequence). V was clipped by 9 bases and J by 4 bases; unmatched bases: 14. CDR3 sequence: CASGIRLAGHYEQYF. Here the CDR3 DNA reads TGTGCCAGTGGAATCAGATTAGCGGGGCATTACGAGCAGTACTTC.

This chain uses TRBV9 with TRBJ2-1; maybe TRBD1 (5 bases). CDR3 size: 16 residues. Trimming pared 1 base from V and 0 bases from J, leaving 11 bases between. Germline CDR1 reads SGDLS; CDR2 reads YYNGEE. CDR3 sequence: CASSVRGEISYNEQFF. The CDR3 DNA reads TGTGCCAGCAGCGTAAGGGGCGAAATCTCCTACAATGAGCAGTTCTTC.

This chain links TRBV19 with TRBJ2-1, with 9 nucleotides matching TRBD2. Germline CDR1 is LNHDA and CDR2 is SQIVND (reference sequence). The CDR3 sequence is 15 residues long. V lost 5 bases and J lost 9; bases outside the gene matches: 11. For the CDR3, the DNA is TGTGCCAGTAGTGGTAGTAGCGGGAGAGGGAGTGAGCAGTTCTTC. Translated, it gives CASSGSSGRGSEQFF.

This clone ranks as medium-sized. V and J are TRBV5-6 and TRBJ1-2, with D uncertain. V dropped 0 bases and J dropped 8 bases, with 17 bases sitting between them. Germline V lookup: CDR1 SGHDT, CDR2 YYEEEE. This CDR3 is built from 15 residues. The CDR3 protein is CASSLEGVSNEGYTF. The CDR3 bases are TGTGCCAGCAGCTTGGAGGGAGTCAGCAATGAGGGCTACACCTTC.

This clone has just one count. The chain couples TRBV5-6 to TRBJ2-7; TRBD2 matches 8 bases. This CDR3 region has 14 residues. J was trimmed by 0 bases and V by 4 bases; bases with no gene match: 3. The germline gives CDR1 SGHDT, CDR2 YYEEEE. The CDR3 loop reads CASSLGLASYEQYF. DNA of the CDR3: TGTGCCAGCAGCCTCGGACTAGCCTCCTACGAGCAGTACTTC.

This clone occurred a few times. This chain links TRBV4-1 with TRBJ2-5; TRBD2 matches 7 bases. Germline lookup yields CDR1 MGHRA and CDR2 YSYEKL. The length of the CDR3 is 16 residues. With V trimmed by 6 bases and J by 2 bases, 12 bases remained unmatched. DNA for the CDR3: TGCGCCAGCAGTCACCCTGTCGCGGGAGCGCAAGAGACCCAGTACTTC. It yields the protein CASSHPVAGAQETQYF.

The V gene is TRBV25-1, the J gene TRBJ2-3, with a possible D match to TRBD1 (6 bases). V lost 4 bases to trimming and J lost 4 bases, with 9 bases between them. The CDR3 contains 13 residues. Germline values: CDR1 MGHDK, CDR2 SYGVNS. CDR3 sequence: CASSVQGPDTQYF. CDR3 bases: TGTGCCAGCAGTGTACAGGGCCCAGATACGCAGTATTTT.

CDR3 coding DNA: TGTGCCAGCAGCCACCCCCGGACAGGGTGGGGTATGAACACTGAAGCTTTCTTT. Translating it yields CASSHPRTGWGMNTEAFF. The chain uses TRBV4-2 and TRBJ1-1, with 8 bases identical to TRBD1. Germline trimming cut 3 bases from V and 0 bases from J; bases unmatched to any gene: 12. This CDR3 spans 18 amino acids. Germline-derived CDR1 and CDR2 are LGHNA and YNFKEQ.

The rearrangement links TRBV13 to TRBJ1-2; a possible D gene is TRBD1 (6 bases). This CDR3 region has 13 residues. The V end was cut by 5 bases, the J end by 8 bases, with 15 bases between. Germline-derived CDR1 and CDR2 are PRHDT and FYEKMQ (reference sequence). The CDR3 nucleotides are TGTGCCAGCAGCCCAGCGGGGGGCGGGGGCTACACCTTC. Translated, it gives CASSPAGGGGYTF.

The chain links TRBV9 to TRBJ2-7; perhaps TRBD1 as D (5 bases). Deletions cut 4 bases from V and 2 bases from J, with 10 bases between. The CDR3 is 13 residues long. Per the germline V gene, CDR1 is SGDLS and CDR2 is YYNGEE. Here the CDR3 DNA reads TGTGCCAGCAGCCCAGACAGCCCCTACGAGCAGTACTTC. The encoded protein is CASSPDSPYEQYF. The full variable domain, with the rest looked up from reference TRBV9 and TRBJ2-7, is DSGVTQTPKHLITATGQRVTLRCSPRSGDLSVYWYQQSLDQGLQFLIQYYNGEERAKGNILERFSAQQFPDLHSELNLSSLELGDSALYFCASSPDSPYEQYFGPGTRLTVT.

This chain uses TRBV4-1 with TRBJ1-2, with 7 bases fitting TRBD1. V trimming: 3 bases; J trimming: 3 bases; junction bases outside the gene matches: 4. Looked up from germline, CDR1 is MGHRA and CDR2 is YSYEKL. This CDR3 is built from 14 residues. The CDR3 bases are TGCGCCAGCAGCCAGAGACAGGGATACTATGGCTACACCTTC. It is translated as CASSQRQGYYGYTF.

This chain uses TRBV7-9 with TRBJ2-7; D possibly corresponds to TRBD1 (6 bases). Germline V gene data show CDR1 as SEHNR and CDR2 as FQNEAQ (reference sequence). The CDR3 length is 16 residues. V was clipped by 1 base and J by 7 bases, with 20 bases between them. The CDR3 DNA reads as TGTGCCAGCAGCTTAGTCCTGGGACATGAGGCGGGTGAGCAGTACTTC. It encodes CASSLVLGHEAGEQYF. Full variable domain (remainder filled in from reference TRBV7-9 and TRBJ2-7): DTGVSQNPRHKITKRGQNVTFRCDPISEHNRLYWYRQTLGQGPEFLTYFQNEAQLEKSRLLSDRFSAERPKGSFSTLEIQRTEQGDSAMYLCASSLVLGHEAGEQYFGPGTRLTVT.

V is TRBV19 and J is TRBJ2-1, with TRBD2 as a possible D gene (5 bases). V was trimmed by 1 base and J by 4 bases, leaving 8 bases between them. Germline CDR1 reads LNHDA; CDR2 reads SQIVND (reference sequence). The length of the CDR3 is 14 residues. In nucleotides, the CDR3 is TGTGCCAGTAGTATAGCGGACTTTTACAATGAGCAGTTCTTC. This gives the protein CASSIADFYNEQFF.

This sequence joins TRBV4-1 and TRBJ2-7, with D tentatively TRBD1 (5 bases). V was trimmed by 4 bases and J by 1 base, leaving 8 bases between them. The CDR3 length is 13 residues. Germline assignment: CDR1 MGHRA and CDR2 YSYEKL. The CDR3 DNA follows: TGCGCCAGCAGCCCAGGGTCGTCCTACGAGCAGTACTTC. This gives the protein CASSPGSSYEQYF.

The chain carries TRBV27 and TRBJ2-7; 14 bases agree with TRBD2. The CDR3 length is 16 residues. Per the germline V gene, CDR1 is MNHEY and CDR2 is SMNVEV (reference sequence). V shed 9 bases, J shed 2 bases, and the junction held 9 bases outside the gene matches. CDR3 amino acids: CARQRTSGRKTYEQYF. CDR3 sequence (DNA): TGTGCCAGACAGCGGACTAGCGGGAGGAAAACCTACGAGCAGTACTTC.

The genes are TRBV9 and TRBJ2-3; 9 nucleotides agree with TRBD1. The CDR3 totals 17 residues. V shed 4 bases and J 3 bases; nucleotides not matched to a gene: 12. Germline CDR1 and CDR2: SGDLS and YYNGEE. The CDR3: CASSHSPGQGKTDTQYF. CDR3 DNA sequence: TGTGCCAGCAGCCACTCTCCGGGACAGGGAAAAACAGATACGCAGTATTTT.

The chain combines TRBV4-1 with TRBJ1-2, with TRBD1 matching 7 bases. CDR3 length equals 15 residues. Germline V CDR1 and CDR2: MGHRA, YSYEKL. Unmatched junction bases numbered 7, after V lost 2 bases and J lost 4 bases. The CDR3 sequence: CASSQYRGVSYGYTF. In DNA form, the CDR3 reads TGCGCCAGCAGCCAATACAGGGGCGTTTCCTATGGCTACACCTTC.

V and J are TRBV27 and TRBJ2-1; TRBD2 might be the D (5 bases). The CDR3 sequence is 13 residues long. Germline CDR1 MNHEY, CDR2 SMNVEV (reference sequence). Trimming pared 4 bases from V and 10 bases from J, leaving 14 bases between. The DNA for the CDR3 is TGTGCCAGCAGTTCCCTGGACTTAGCCGAGCAGTTCTTC. As protein: CASSSLDLAEQFF.

CDR3 residues: CASSQDRGIEQYF. CDR3 sequence (DNA): TGCGCCAGCAGCCAAGATCGGGGAATCGAGCAGTACTTC. The chain combines TRBV4-1 with TRBJ2-7, with D tentatively TRBD2 (5 bases). This CDR3 region has 13 residues. Germline V gene sequence: CDR1 MGHRA, CDR2 YSYEKL. V was cut by 0 bases and J by 6 bases, with 9 bases left in between.

This clone was picked up one time. The gene calls are TRBV27 and TRBJ2-5, with TRBD2 as a possible D gene (6 bases). The CDR3 is 14 residues long. With 4 bases removed from V and 2 bases from J, the gap between germline ends came to 11 bases. CDR1 MNHEY and CDR2 SMNVEV come from the germline V gene (reference sequence). The CDR3 coding sequence is TGTGCCAGCAGTTCACGGGCGGGGCAAGAGACCCAGTACTTC. It yields the protein CASSSRAGQETQYF.

In its sample, this clone was seen a few times. The J gene is TRBJ2-5, the V gene TRBV6-5; 7 bases agree with TRBD1. Unmatched junction bases numbered 14, after V lost 4 bases and J lost 9 bases. Looked up from germline, CDR1 is MNHEY and CDR2 is SVGAGI. The CDR3 has 15 amino acids. This CDR3 is CASSSGQESVAPQYF. The CDR3 DNA follows: TGTGCCAGCAGTTCCGGACAGGAGAGCGTAGCTCCCCAGTACTTC.

The CDR3 spells CASSYSPLRGEKLFF. The DNA for the CDR3 is TGTGCCAGCAGTTACTCGCCACTTAGGGGTGAAAAACTGTTTTTT. This rearrangement joins TRBV6-6 to TRBJ1-4, with D possibly TRBD1 on 5 matching bases. Germline V gene lookup returns CDR1 MNHNY and CDR2 SVGAGI (reference sequence). This CDR3 has 15 residues. V gave up 0 bases and J gave up 7 bases, with 12 bases separating them.

V and J are TRBV2 and TRBJ2-5; D is perhaps TRBD1 (5 bases). Deletions cut 5 bases from V and 1 base from J, with 8 bases between. The germline CDR1 and CDR2 sequences are SNHLY and FYNNEI. The length of the CDR3 is 13 residues. CDR3 bases: TGTGCCAGCAGTTTAGGGGCCCAAGAGACCCAGTACTTC. This gives the protein CASSLGAQETQYF.

This chain links TRBV4-3 with TRBJ1-2; weak D call: TRBD1 (6 bases). Looked up from germline, CDR1 is LGHNA and CDR2 is YSLEER. This CDR3 has 21 residues. The V and J ends lost 0 bases and 2 bases respectively, with 28 bases between them. CDR3 nucleotide sequence: TGCGCCAGCAGCCAAGAGCGGGGGGTTCCCATTAAGGGGGTCCTAAACTATGGCTACACCTTC. This sequence encodes CASSQERGVPIKGVLNYGYTF.

The chain recombines TRBV7-6 with TRBJ2-7; D is possibly TRBD2 (6 bases). The germline CDR1 and CDR2 sequences are SGHVS and FNYEAQ. V lost 6 bases and J 3 bases, leaving 18 bases between the germline ends. This CDR3 spans 15 amino acids. The DNA of the CDR3 is TGTGCCAGCAGGCCCTTGGGGACTCCGGACTACGAGCAGTACTTC. This sequence encodes CASRPLGTPDYEQYF.

The chain links TRBV7-8 to TRBJ1-1, with TRBD1 matching over 8 bases. The length of the CDR3 is 12 residues. Trimming cost V 5 bases and J 7 bases; bases outside gene matches: 3. Germline CDR1 reads SGHVS; CDR2 reads FQNEAQ. The chain's CDR3 is CASSIGTGEAFF. DNA of the CDR3: TGTGCCAGCAGCATCGGGACAGGTGAAGCTTTCTTT.